This T cell receptor beta chain was captured in a study of shared clonotypes between healthy human individuals. Overall study: CD4 naive and CD4 memory each took three plates per donor, while CD8 naive took two and CD8 memory one. Whole-study results and caveats: Compared with clonotypes that all four donors shared, non-shared clonotypes had lower generation probabilities.

Naive CD45RA+ and memory CD45RA-negative subsets were split from CD4+ cells. Using immunoSEQ multiplex PCR, the repertoire was profiled, and TCRdb retains in-frame clones only, with some absent. In the table there are over a million clones, approximately 98% of which are singletons. A note on this clone: Its antigen is unknown.

V dropped 3 bases and J dropped 9 bases, with 13 bases sitting between them. The germline CDR1 and CDR2 sequences are SGDLS and YYNGEE. The CDR3 runs 13 residues. This TCR was recovered from a man younger than 45 in good health. The chain uses TRBV9 and TRBJ1-5; D is ambiguous. Sequenced material: naive CD4+ T cells sorted from blood. This sample's subset: CD45RA+ positively selected. In nucleotides, the CDR3 is TGTGCCAGCAGCGCTGAGGGAATTCGGCCCCAGCATTTT. It is translated as CASSAEGIRPQHF.